Listed below are T cell receptor beta chains from one sample, sequenced in a study of Ad26.COV2.S vaccination and SARS-CoV-2 variants. Method: immunoSEQ multiplex PCR; TCRdb's copy keeps in-frame clones and lacks some. The table includes 350,000 to 500,000 clones, more than 80% detected once. The sequenced sample was peripheral blood, obtained in a trial of Ad26.COV2.S vaccine versus placebo. The receptor set was obtained from a person aged 18-65 years who received the Ad26.COV2.S COVID-19 vaccine or a placebo. Each CDR3 is given with its conserved first and last residue. The order of the fields is CDR3 protein, CDR3 DNA, J gene, clone size, V gene, D gene. The D gene is left open where the match is weak. Size is stated for part of the rows, as once, few or many counts, or as a class when the clone is expanded.

CDR3aa: CASRDTSYEQYF
CDR3nt: TGTGCCAGCAGGGACACCTCCTACGAGCAGTACTTC
j_gene: TRBJ2-7
abundance: .
v_gene: TRBV25-1
d_gene: .

CDR3aa: CASSQDNSLQSGAYYEQYF
CDR3nt: TGCGCCAGCAGCCAAGATAATTCCCTTCAGAGCGGGGCGTACTACGAGCAGTACTTC
j_gene: TRBJ2-7
abundance: .
v_gene: TRBV4-1
d_gene: TRBD2

CDR3aa: CSVEAETNEKLFF
CDR3nt: TGCAGCGTTGAGGCAGAGACTAATGAAAAACTGTTTTTT
j_gene: TRBJ1-4
abundance: once
v_gene: TRBV29-1
d_gene: .

CDR3aa: CASGPTGLSEKLFF
CDR3nt: TGTGCCAGCGGCCCGACAGGGTTAAGTGAAAAACTGTTTTTT
j_gene: TRBJ1-4
abundance: .
v_gene: TRBV28
d_gene: TRBD1

CDR3aa: CASSINSGGKHQPQHF
CDR3nt: TGTGCCAGTAGTATAAATTCGGGGGGCAAGCATCAGCCCCAGCATTTT
j_gene: TRBJ1-5
abundance: .
v_gene: TRBV19
d_gene: .

CDR3aa: CASSLGQFRQFF
CDR3nt: TGTGCCAGCAGTTTGGGGCAGTTCAGGCAGTTCTTC
j_gene: TRBJ2-1
abundance: .
v_gene: TRBV12-3/TRBV12-4
d_gene: .

CDR3aa: CASSPGTGNEKLFF
CDR3nt: TGTGCCAGCTCACCAGGGACAGGGAATGAAAAACTGTTTTTT
j_gene: TRBJ1-4
abundance: .
v_gene: TRBV18
d_gene: TRBD1

CDR3aa: CASSPDRGRNEQFF
CDR3nt: TGTGCCAGCAGCCCCGACAGGGGACGGAATGAGCAGTTCTTC
j_gene: TRBJ2-1
abundance: .
v_gene: TRBV7-3
d_gene: TRBD1

CDR3aa: CAWGRGLAGTGELFF
CDR3nt: TGTGCCTGGGGGAGGGGACTAGCGGGAACCGGGGAGCTGTTTTTT
j_gene: TRBJ2-2
abundance: .
v_gene: TRBV30
d_gene: TRBD2

CDR3aa: CASSLQAKETQYF
CDR3nt: TGTGCCAGCAGCTTGCAGGCAAAAGAGACCCAGTACTTC
j_gene: TRBJ2-5
abundance: .
v_gene: TRBV7-2
d_gene: .

CDR3aa: CASSYRPHPHGYTF
CDR3nt: TGTGCCAGCAGTTACAGGCCTCATCCCCATGGCTACACCTTC
j_gene: TRBJ1-2
abundance: .
v_gene: TRBV6-2/TRBV6-3
d_gene: .

CDR3aa: CAISLDYEQYF
CDR3nt: TGTGCCATCAGTTTAGACTACGAGCAGTACTTC
j_gene: TRBJ2-7
abundance: .
v_gene: TRBV10-3
d_gene: .

CDR3aa: CASSAYRVNEKLFF
CDR3nt: TGTGCCAGCAGTGCCTACCGAGTAAATGAAAAACTGTTTTTT
j_gene: TRBJ1-4
abundance: .
v_gene: TRBV27
d_gene: .

CDR3aa: CASSLWSRQGNQPQHF
CDR3nt: TGTGCCAGCAGCTTGTGGAGTCGACAGGGAAATCAGCCCCAGCATTTT
j_gene: TRBJ1-5
abundance: .
v_gene: TRBV5-6
d_gene: TRBD1

CDR3aa: CASFRQTDYGYTF
CDR3nt: TGTGCCAGCTTTCGACAGACAGACTATGGCTACACCTTC
j_gene: TRBJ1-2
abundance: .
v_gene: TRBV2
d_gene: .

CDR3aa: CASSLVRPPERDTQYF
CDR3nt: TGTGCCAGCAGCTTAGTTCGACCCCCGGAGAGAGATACGCAGTATTTT
j_gene: TRBJ2-3
abundance: .
v_gene: TRBV11-3
d_gene: .

CDR3aa: CSASKLAGGLEQYF
CDR3nt: TGCAGTGCTAGTAAACTAGCGGGAGGGCTCGAGCAGTACTTC
j_gene: TRBJ2-7
abundance: .
v_gene: TRBV20-1
d_gene: TRBD2

CDR3aa: CAFGAVTNTGELFF
CDR3nt: TGTGCCTTCGGGGCAGTTACGAACACCGGGGAGCTGTTTTTT
j_gene: TRBJ2-2
abundance: .
v_gene: TRBV6-5
d_gene: .

CDR3aa: CASSQSVRVQPQHF
CDR3nt: TGTGCCAGCAGCCAATCGGTCAGGGTCCAGCCCCAGCATTTT
j_gene: TRBJ1-5
abundance: .
v_gene: TRBV16
d_gene: .

CDR3aa: CASRRPQAGPYEQYF
CDR3nt: TGTGCCAGCAGACGCCCTCAAGCGGGACCTTACGAGCAGTACTTC
j_gene: TRBJ2-7
abundance: .
v_gene: TRBV6-5
d_gene: TRBD2

CDR3aa: CASSSRTSGSIDTQYF
CDR3nt: TGTGCCAGCAGCTCCAGGACTAGCGGGAGTATAGATACGCAGTATTTT
j_gene: TRBJ2-3
abundance: .
v_gene: TRBV7-9
d_gene: TRBD2

CDR3aa: CASSTVETAKNIQYF
CDR3nt: TGTGCCAGCAGTACCGTCGAGACGGCCAAAAACATTCAGTACTTC
j_gene: TRBJ2-4
abundance: .
v_gene: TRBV6-5
d_gene: .

CDR3aa: CASSIEGAGGRNQPQHF
CDR3nt: TGTGCCAGTAGTATAGAGGGGGCTGGGGGTCGCAATCAGCCCCAGCATTTT
j_gene: TRBJ1-5
abundance: .
v_gene: TRBV19
d_gene: .

CDR3aa: CASSLVTGASDTQYF
CDR3nt: TGTGCCAGCAGCTTAGTGACGGGAGCATCAGATACGCAGTATTTT
j_gene: TRBJ2-3
abundance: .
v_gene: TRBV7-9
d_gene: .

CDR3aa: CASSESGYEQYF
CDR3nt: TGCGCCAGCAGTGAGTCCGGCTACGAGCAGTACTTC
j_gene: TRBJ2-7
abundance: once
v_gene: TRBV10-2
d_gene: .

CDR3aa: CASSFTSGSGDAQYF
CDR3nt: TGCGCCAGCAGCTTCACTAGCGGGAGTGGGGATGCGCAGTATTTT
j_gene: TRBJ2-3
abundance: .
v_gene: TRBV5-1
d_gene: TRBD2

CDR3aa: CASISRGNTDTQYF
CDR3nt: TGTGCCAGCATATCGCGGGGAAACACAGATACGCAGTATTTT
j_gene: TRBJ2-3
abundance: .
v_gene: TRBV27
d_gene: .

CDR3aa: CATSDGGKSRRASGRLETQYF
CDR3nt: TGTGCCACCAGTGATGGAGGGAAGTCCCGTAGGGCTAGCGGGAGATTGGAGACCCAGTACTTC
j_gene: TRBJ2-5
abundance: once
v_gene: TRBV24-1
d_gene: TRBD2

CDR3aa: CASSVYRDRGFGGGQFF
CDR3nt: TGTGCCAGCAGCGTCTACCGGGACAGGGGATTCGGAGGTGGGCAGTTCTTC
j_gene: TRBJ2-1
abundance: .
v_gene: TRBV5-6
d_gene: TRBD1

CDR3aa: CASSFNSGRRETQYF
CDR3nt: TGTGCCAGCAGCTTTAATAGCGGGAGGAGAGAGACCCAGTACTTC
j_gene: TRBJ2-5
abundance: .
v_gene: TRBV7-9
d_gene: TRBD2

CDR3aa: CAIRDTPEDPLHF
CDR3nt: TGTGCCATCAGGGACACCCCAGAGGATCCCCTCCACTTT
j_gene: TRBJ1-6
abundance: .
v_gene: TRBV10-3
d_gene: .

CDR3aa: CASSLFSPGGQDHEQFF
CDR3nt: TGTGCCAGCAGTTTATTCTCCCCCGGTGGACAGGACCATGAGCAGTTCTTC
j_gene: TRBJ2-1
abundance: few
v_gene: TRBV27
d_gene: TRBD1

CDR3aa: CASSNVGRGNSPLHF
CDR3nt: TGTGCCAGCAGCAATGTAGGAAGGGGTAATTCACCCCTCCACTTT
j_gene: TRBJ1-6
abundance: .
v_gene: TRBV4-2
d_gene: .

CDR3aa: CASSRGTEAFF
CDR3nt: TGTGCCAGCAGCCGGGGCACTGAAGCTTTCTTT
j_gene: TRBJ1-1
abundance: .
v_gene: TRBV7-9
d_gene: .

CDR3aa: CASRAWSYEQYF
CDR3nt: TGTGCCAGCAGGGCCTGGTCCTACGAGCAGTACTTC
j_gene: TRBJ2-7
abundance: .
v_gene: TRBV9
d_gene: .

CDR3aa: CASRAGANVLTF
CDR3nt: TGTGCCAGCAGAGCTGGGGCCAACGTCCTGACTTTC
j_gene: TRBJ2-6
abundance: .
v_gene: TRBV6-5
d_gene: .

CDR3aa: CASSRALGREQFF
CDR3nt: TGTGCCAGCAGTCGGGCCCTGGGTCGTGAGCAGTTCTTC
j_gene: TRBJ2-1
abundance: .
v_gene: TRBV6-5
d_gene: .

CDR3aa: CASSYSGERWFF
CDR3nt: TGTGCCAGCAGTTACTCGGGAGAGCGTTGGTTCTTC
j_gene: TRBJ2-1
abundance: .
v_gene: TRBV6-5
d_gene: .

CDR3aa: CASSLTGGSGDTQYF
CDR3nt: TGTGCCAGCAGCTTAACGGGAGGGAGTGGAGATACGCAGTATTTT
j_gene: TRBJ2-3
abundance: .
v_gene: TRBV7-9
d_gene: TRBD2

CDR3aa: CASSPRGVVGDREDRGEPQHF
CDR3nt: TGTGCCAGCAGCCCTAGAGGCGTAGTCGGGGACAGGGAGGACCGAGGGGAGCCCCAGCATTTT
j_gene: TRBJ1-5
abundance: .
v_gene: TRBV4-2
d_gene: TRBD1

CDR3aa: CASSPRDGYEQYF
CDR3nt: TGTGCCAGCAGCCCCCGTGACGGCTACGAGCAGTACTTC
j_gene: TRBJ2-7
abundance: .
v_gene: TRBV3-1/TRBV3-2
d_gene: .

CDR3aa: CASSSGGSSYNEQFF
CDR3nt: TGCGCCAGCAGTTCGGGGGGGAGCTCCTACAATGAGCAGTTCTTC
j_gene: TRBJ2-1
abundance: .
v_gene: TRBV5-1
d_gene: TRBD2

CDR3aa: CASSTGTGDEQYF
CDR3nt: TGTGCCAGCAGTACCGGGACAGGGGACGAGCAGTACTTC
j_gene: TRBJ2-7
abundance: .
v_gene: TRBV6-5
d_gene: TRBD1

CDR3aa: CASSLTGNGELFF
CDR3nt: TGTGCCAGCAGCTTAACGGGGAACGGGGAGCTGTTTTTT
j_gene: TRBJ2-2
abundance: .
v_gene: TRBV7-3
d_gene: .

CDR3aa: CATGPRFSNYGYTF
CDR3nt: TGTGCCACCGGACCGAGATTTTCTAACTATGGCTACACCTTC
j_gene: TRBJ1-2
abundance: .
v_gene: TRBV27
d_gene: .

CDR3aa: CASSLGLTGTSGNEQFF
CDR3nt: TGTGCCAGCAGCTTGGGCCTCACCGGGACTAGCGGTAATGAGCAGTTCTTC
j_gene: TRBJ2-1
abundance: .
v_gene: TRBV7-2
d_gene: TRBD2

CDR3aa: CASSPSSGEQYF
CDR3nt: TGTGCCAGCTCACCTTCCTCGGGCGAGCAGTACTTC
j_gene: TRBJ2-7
abundance: few
v_gene: TRBV18
d_gene: .

CDR3aa: CASSPIGGPYEQYF
CDR3nt: TGTGCCAGTAGCCCGATCGGGGGTCCCTACGAGCAGTACTTC
j_gene: TRBJ2-7
abundance: once
v_gene: TRBV19
d_gene: .

CDR3aa: CASSIGVMTSKPQHF
CDR3nt: TGTGCCAGCAGCATTGGGGTCATGACATCAAAGCCCCAGCATTTT
j_gene: TRBJ1-5
abundance: once
v_gene: TRBV21-1
d_gene: .

CDR3aa: CASSEQLAAEQFF
CDR3nt: TGCGCCAGCAGTGAGCAACTAGCAGCGGAGCAGTTCTTC
j_gene: TRBJ2-1
abundance: once
v_gene: TRBV10-1
d_gene: .

CDR3aa: CASSLTRQAAGANVLTF
CDR3nt: TGTGCCAGCAGTTTAACGAGACAGGCGGCTGGGGCCAACGTCCTGACTTTC
j_gene: TRBJ2-6
abundance: .
v_gene: TRBV27
d_gene: .

CDR3aa: CSVAGTSGKADTQYF
CDR3nt: TGCAGCGTTGCCGGGACTAGCGGGAAAGCAGATACGCAGTATTTT
j_gene: TRBJ2-3
abundance: .
v_gene: TRBV29-1
d_gene: TRBD2

CDR3aa: CASTRASGTLNEQFF
CDR3nt: TGTGCCAGTACGCGGGCTAGCGGGACGCTCAATGAGCAGTTCTTC
j_gene: TRBJ2-1
abundance: .
v_gene: TRBV19
d_gene: TRBD2